A selection of T cell receptor beta chains follows, all from one sample in a study of blood T cell repertoires in COVID-19. Assay used: immunoSEQ multiplex PCR; TCRdb lists only in-frame clones, some missing. The sample records 70,000 to 95,000 clones, over 75% being singletons. Sequenced: peripheral blood. The receptors come from a human donor in a cohort sampled during active COVID-19. The CDR3 runs from the conserved cysteine through the conserved F or W. D genes are given only for firm matches. Only part of the rows carry a size: once, few, many, or a class if the clone is expanded.

j_call	clone_size	d_call	v_call	cdr3_nt	cdr3_aa
TRBJ1-1	-	-	TRBV5-5	TGTGCCAGCAGCTCTCCCGGCGGTCCTCTTAAAGCTTTCTTT	CASSSPGGPLKAFF
TRBJ2-6	many	TRBD1	TRBV29-1	TGCAGCGTGGGAGGGACAGGGGGTTACTCTGGGGCCAACGTCCTGACTTTC	CSVGGTGGYSGANVLTF
TRBJ2-7	-	-	TRBV11-1	TGTGCCAGCAGCGTCAGACAGGTGGGGGTTTACGAGCAGTACTTC	CASSVRQVGVYEQYF
TRBJ2-7	once	-	TRBV7-2	TGTGCCAGCAGCGCCCGGACTGCCTTCGGGGAGCAGTACTTC	CASSARTAFGEQYF
TRBJ1-5	-	TRBD1	TRBV27	TGTGCCAGCATCCAACAGGGGGAGCCCCAGCATTTT	CASIQQGEPQHF
TRBJ2-1	-	TRBD1	TRBV7-7	TGTGCTAGCAGCAGCGACAGGGGGAGTTCGTGGCGGCCCTCCTACAATGAGCAGTTCTTC	CASSSDRGSSWRPSYNEQFF
TRBJ2-2	-	TRBD1	TRBV6-5	TGTGCCAGCAGAGATCACAGGGGTGCCGGGGAGCTGTTTTTT	CASRDHRGAGELFF
TRBJ1-1	-	TRBD1	TRBV7-8	TGTGCCAGCAGCTTAATAGGGGGCGCGGGCACTGAAGCTTTCTTT	CASSLIGGAGTEAFF
TRBJ1-1	-	TRBD1	TRBV27	TGTGCCAGCAGAAACAGGGGTGTGAACACTGAAGCTTTCTTT	CASRNRGVNTEAFF
TRBJ2-3	-	TRBD2	TRBV7-2	TGTGCCAGCAGCTTAGTGGGGAGCGGGGGGGCATCAGATACGCAGTATTTT	CASSLVGSGGASDTQYF
TRBJ2-3	-	TRBD2	TRBV11-2	TGTGCCAGCAGGTCGGGGGGGCGTGGCACAGATACGCAGTATTTT	CASRSGGRGTDTQYF
TRBJ1-1	-	-	TRBV7-2	TGTGCCAGCAGCTTTGAATCCTGGCCTCCCATGAACACTGAAGCTTTCTTT	CASSFESWPPMNTEAFF
TRBJ1-1	-	-	TRBV7-8	TGTGCCAGCAGGTCTGAGGGAAGGCACACTGAAGCTTTCTTT	CASRSEGRHTEAFF
TRBJ2-7	few	-	TRBV7-2	TGTGCCAGCAGCCCAGTGGGGGGCTACGAGCAGTACTTC	CASSPVGGYEQYF
TRBJ2-1	-	TRBD1	TRBV3-1/TRBV3-2	TGTGCCAGCAGCCAAGTCTGGCAGGGGGCGGGCAATGAGCAGTTCTTC	CASSQVWQGAGNEQFF
TRBJ1-5	-	-	TRBV3-1/TRBV3-2	TGTGCCAGCAGCCAAGATACCAGGGGAAATCAGCCCCAGCATTTT	CASSQDTRGNQPQHF
TRBJ1-3	-	-	TRBV19	TGTGCCAGTAGTGCCTACGGAAACACCATATATTTT	CASSAYGNTIYF
TRBJ2-1	-	-	TRBV5-1	TGCGCCAGCAGCTTGTTGGTAGCCCATGAGCAGTTCTTC	CASSLLVAHEQFF
TRBJ1-1	-	TRBD1	TRBV6-6	TGTGCCTGCACATGGGACAGCTTGAACACTGAAGCTTTCTTT	CACTWDSLNTEAFF
TRBJ1-2	-	-	TRBV7-2	TGTGCCAGCAGCTTAATACAGGCTGGCTATGGCTACACCTTC	CASSLIQAGYGYTF
TRBJ2-2	-	TRBD2	TRBV7-3	TGTGCCAGCCCCTCTGGCGGGGGGGATACCGGGGAGCTGTTTTTT	CASPSGGGDTGELFF
TRBJ1-1	-	-	TRBV6-5	TGTGCCAGCAGTTACTACAGAAGCACTGAAGCTTTCTTT	CASSYYRSTEAFF
TRBJ2-7	-	-	TRBV3-1/TRBV3-2	TGTGCCAGCAGCCAAGATAGGAGCTCCTACGAGCAGTACTTC	CASSQDRSSYEQYF
TRBJ2-7	once	-	TRBV18	TGTGCCAGCTCACTGCACAGGGACGAGCAGTACTTC	CASSLHRDEQYF
TRBJ2-7	-	-	TRBV10-3	TGTGCCATCAAATTAGCGGACAACTACGAGCAGTACTTC	CAIKLADNYEQYF
TRBJ2-2	-	-	TRBV2	TGTGCCAGCAGAGACACGAACACCGGGGAGCTGTTTTTT	CASRDTNTGELFF
TRBJ2-7	-	TRBD2	TRBV7-2	TGTGCCAGCAGCGTAGGCGGGGGGGGCTACGAGCAGTACTTC	CASSVGGGGYEQYF
TRBJ2-5	-	TRBD2	TRBV3-1/TRBV3-2	TGTGCCAGCAGCCCCAGCCCTAGCGGGAGAAGGGAGACCCAGTACTTC	CASSPSPSGRRETQYF
TRBJ2-3	-	-	TRBV2	TGTGCCAGCAGCGCGGACAGACATCGGCCAGATACGCAGTATTTT	CASSADRHRPDTQYF
TRBJ1-2	-	-	TRBV28	TGTGCCAGCAGCCCCCCAACTAACTATGGCTACACCTTC	CASSPPTNYGYTF
TRBJ2-3	-	-	TRBV19	TGTGCCAGTAGCGATCGCGGACTGTATAGCACAGATACGCAGTATTTT	CASSDRGLYSTDTQYF
TRBJ1-5	-	TRBD1	TRBV27	TGTGCCAGCAGGCGCGGGACAGGCTCTAATCAGCCCCAGCATTTT	CASRRGTGSNQPQHF
TRBJ1-2	-	-	TRBV4-1	TGCGCCAGCAGCCCCATGCCCGGGGGAACCTATGGCTACACCTTC	CASSPMPGGTYGYTF
TRBJ1-2	-	TRBD1	TRBV4-1	TGCGCCAGCAGCCCCGGACAGGGCCCCATCTATGGCTACACCTTC	CASSPGQGPIYGYTF
TRBJ1-6	-	TRBD1	TRBV6-5	TGTGCCAGCAGTTACTCGAGGAACAGGGGGATGGCCCTCCACTTT	CASSYSRNRGMALHF
TRBJ1-1	-	-	TRBV6-5	TGTGCCAGCAGTTACAGGGGCGCCAGGAACACTGAAGCTTTCTTT	CASSYRGARNTEAFF
TRBJ2-1	-	-	TRBV28	TGTGCCAGCTTCCCTAGGGGTGGTGAGCAGTTCTTC	CASFPRGGEQFF
TRBJ1-3	-	-	TRBV6-5	TGTGCCAGCAACTTAATACAGGGAGCTGGAAACACCATATATTTT	CASNLIQGAGNTIYF
TRBJ2-2	-	-	TRBV30	TGTGCCTGGCGTCACTCTCACTTGAACACCGGGGAGCTGTTTTTT	CAWRHSHLNTGELFF
TRBJ2-7	-	TRBD1	TRBV7-3	TGTGCCAGCAGCCCCTTTCCGGACAGGAGATACGAGCAGTACTTC	CASSPFPDRRYEQYF
TRBJ1-5	-	-	TRBV28	TGTGCCAGCAGCACGAGATCTTTGGCCCAGCATTTT	CASSTRSLAQHF
TRBJ2-7	-	-	TRBV5-1	TGCGCCAGCAGCTTGAGCGGCACCCTTAGCTCCTACGAGCAGTACTTC	CASSLSGTLSSYEQYF
TRBJ2-2	-	TRBD1	TRBV6-5	TGTGCCAGCAGCCAGACAGGGGTGGGCACCGGGGAGCTGTTTTTT	CASSQTGVGTGELFF
TRBJ2-5	-	TRBD1	TRBV5-1	TGCGCCAGCAGCCTGGACAGGGGGCGGGAGACCCAGTACTTC	CASSLDRGRETQYF
TRBJ2-5	-	TRBD2	TRBV6-2/TRBV6-3	TGTGCCAGCAGTTACCCAAGGACTAGGGTTCAGGAGACCCAGTACTTC	CASSYPRTRVQETQYF
TRBJ2-1	-	-	TRBV18	TGTGCCAGCTCACCGAAGGCGACTCTCGGGAATGAGCAGTTCTTC	CASSPKATLGNEQFF
TRBJ2-2	-	-	TRBV2	TGTGCCAGCAGCCCTATTCCTACCGGGGAGCTGTTTTTT	CASSPIPTGELFF
TRBJ1-1	-	TRBD1	TRBV7-3	TGTGCCAGCAGCGGACAGGGGGCGAACACTGAAGCTTTCTTT	CASSGQGANTEAFF
TRBJ2-3	-	TRBD1	TRBV7-3	TGTGCCAGCAGCTTGGACAGGGGATCAGATACGCAGTATTTT	CASSLDRGSDTQYF
TRBJ1-4	-	-	TRBV29-1	TGCAGCGTTGGGTGCGGCCGCCCCCGGGGTAATGAAAAACTGTTTTTT	CSVGCGRPRGNEKLFF
TRBJ1-1	-	-	TRBV4-2	TGTGCCAGCAGCCAAGGAGGGAAACCTGAAGCTTTCTTT	CASSQGGKPEAFF
TRBJ2-5	-	-	TRBV3-1/TRBV3-2	TGTGCCAGCAGCCCCCAGGGGAGTGGGGGCGAGACCCAGTACTTC	CASSPQGSGGETQYF
TRBJ2-3	-	TRBD2	TRBV3-1/TRBV3-2	TGTGCCAGCAGTCCTGGGGTGGGGGGGGATACGCAGTATTTT	CASSPGVGGDTQYF
TRBJ1-2	-	TRBD1	TRBV11-2	TGTGCCAGCAGCTTCAAGGACAGGGTCGGCTATGGCTACACCTTC	CASSFKDRVGYGYTF
TRBJ1-3	-	-	TRBV7-9	TGTGCCAGCAGCTTAGGACAGGTTGGAAACACCATATATTTT	CASSLGQVGNTIYF
TRBJ2-1	-	TRBD2	TRBV4-1	TGCGCCAGCAGCCCTTTTAGCGGGGGGGCCGTCAATGAGCAGTTCTTC	CASSPFSGGAVNEQFF
TRBJ2-1	-	TRBD2	TRBV7-3	TGTGCCAGCAGCCCGACTAGCGGGGGGAATGAGCAGTTCTTC	CASSPTSGGNEQFF